These 20 T cell receptor beta chains originate from one sample sequenced in a study of cytomegalovirus exposure and HLA in healthy donors. PCR used 60 Vbeta primers and 13 Jbeta primers. The method was immunoSEQ multiplex PCR; TCRdb's version includes in-frame clones alone and lacks a portion of them. The data hold under 200,000 clones, with around three quarters observed a single time. The sequenced sample was PBMCs. The receptors originated from a woman aged 45-59 years in good health and CMV-seronegative.

V usage is TRBV4-3 and J usage is TRBJ2-3; 9 bases are shared with TRBD2. CDR1 is LGHNA and CDR2 is YSLEER in the germline V gene. This CDR3 has 21 residues. Germline trimming cut 2 bases from V and 4 bases from J; bases unmatched to any gene: 22. The CDR3 coding sequence is TGCGCCAGCAGCCAACGCGAGACCGTGTGGAGTAGCGGGAGCGTCCCAGATACGCAGTATTTT. Translating it yields CASSQRETVWSSGSVPDTQYF.

As for this clone: The junction and the germline gene differ at one end; a read error may be behind it. The V and J genes are TRBV7-9 and TRBJ2-7; perhaps TRBD2 as D (6 bases). From germline, CDR1 is SEHNR and CDR2 FQNEAQ (reference sequence). This CDR3 spans 14 amino acids. In nucleotides, the CDR3 is TGTTCCAGCACCCCCCCGGGGGTGGGACACGAGCAGTACTTC. It encodes CSSTPPGVGHEQYF.

As for this clone: The junction differs from germline at one of its ends, possibly a read error. The J gene is TRBJ1-5, the V gene TRBV5-8, with a weak D call TRBD1 (5 bases). The CDR3 has 15 amino acids. The germline V gene has CDR1 SGHTS and CDR2 YDEGEE. The CDR3, as DNA: TGTGCCAGCAGCTTGGAGGGGAATAGCAATCAGTCCCAGCATTTT. Amino acid sequence: CASSLEGNSNQSQHF. The full variable domain, completed using reference TRBV5-8 and TRBJ1-5, is EAGVTQSPTHLIKTRGQQATLRCSPISGHTSVYWYQQALGLGLQFLLWYDEGEERNRGNFPPRFSGRQFPNYSSELNVNALELEDSALYLCASSLEGNSNQSQHFGDGTRLSIL.

A remark on this clone: Other DNA sequences in this sample translate to the same CDR3. J is TRBJ1-6 and V is TRBV7-9, with D possibly being TRBD1 (5 bases). Germline V gives CDR1 SEHNR, CDR2 FQNEAQ (reference sequence). The germline V and J ends were trimmed by 1 base and 3 bases, with 10 bases remaining between them. This CDR3 is built from 16 residues. This CDR3 reads CASSLGQGFYNSPLHF. DNA of the CDR3: TGTGCCAGCAGCTTAGGTCAGGGATTCTATAATTCACCCCTCCACTTT.

The V gene is TRBV11-1, the J gene TRBJ2-7; 10 bases line up with TRBD2. The V segment lost 1 base and the J segment 6 bases; nucleotides outside the gene matches: 3. Germline V gene lookup returns CDR1 SGHAT and CDR2 FQDESV (reference sequence). CDR3 length: 14 amino acids. The CDR3 loop is CASSLGTSGGEQYF. In nucleotides, the CDR3 is TGTGCCAGCAGCTTAGGGACTAGCGGTGGCGAGCAGTACTTC.

Comments on this clone: Mismatch with germline at one junction end may stem from a read error. The rearrangement uses TRBV5-1 and TRBJ1-2; no clear D. The CDR3 is 14 residues long. Germline V gene sequence: CDR1 SGHRS, CDR2 YFSETQ. DNA for the CDR3: TGCGCCAGCAGCTTGGCCGGGGAAAACTTTGGCTACACCTTC. Its translation: CASSLAGENFGYTF.

This clone occurred a few times. CDR3 residues: CASSQDTTGTFYGYTF. CDR3 DNA: TGCGCCAGCAGCCAAGACACGACAGGGACATTCTATGGCTACACCTTC. The chain combines TRBV4-3 with TRBJ1-2; TRBD1 agrees at 7 bases. The CDR3 runs 16 residues. Unmatched junction bases numbered 8, after V lost 0 bases and J lost 4 bases. Germline CDR1 is LGHNA and CDR2 is YSLEER.

This chain uses TRBV5-1 with TRBJ2-7, with 8 bases fitting TRBD2. This CDR3 is 16 amino acids long. V lost 0 bases to trimming and J lost 2 bases; unmatched junction nucleotides: 7. Germline V gene sequence: CDR1 SGHRS, CDR2 YFSETQ. This chain's CDR3 is CASSLAPGLGTYEQYF. CDR3 sequence (DNA): TGCGCCAGCAGCTTGGCCCCGGGACTAGGAACCTACGAGCAGTACTTC.

The chain uses TRBV7-9 and TRBJ1-1, with D perhaps TRBD1 (6 bases). Between the trimmed V and J ends, which lost 5 bases and 6 bases, there was a span of 7 bases. The CDR3 extends over 11 amino acids. Germline V lookup: CDR1 SEHNR, CDR2 FQNEAQ (reference sequence). The CDR3 nucleotides read TGTGCCAGCAGCGGGACACCTGAAGCTTTCTTT. Translated, it gives CASSGTPEAFF. Together with reference TRBV7-9 and TRBJ1-1, the CDR3 gives the full variable domain: DTGVSQNPRHKITKRGQNVTFRCDPISEHNRLYWYRQTLGQGPEFLTYFQNEAQLEKSRLLSDRFSAERPKGSFSTLEIQRTEQGDSAMYLCASSGTPEAFFGQGTRLTVV.

The chain links TRBV18 to TRBJ2-7; 11 nucleotides line up with TRBD1. Germline loops: CDR1 KGHSH, CDR2 LQKENI. V was clipped by 5 bases and J by 6 bases; unmatched bases: 3. This CDR3 region has 13 residues. The chain's CDR3 is CASSTGTGGEQYF. In nucleotides, the CDR3 is TGTGCCAGCTCAACCGGGACAGGGGGCGAGCAGTACTTC. Variable domain in full (rest from reference TRBV18 and TRBJ2-7): NAGVMQNPRHLVRRRGQEARLRCSPMKGHSHVYWYRQLPEEGLKFMVYLQKENIIDESGMPKERFSAEFPKEGPSILRIQQVVRGDSAAYFCASSTGTGGEQYFGPGTRLTVT.

V is TRBV19 and J is TRBJ1-6; 9 bases are shared with TRBD1. The germline V gene has CDR1 LNHDA and CDR2 SQIVND (reference sequence). Trimming cost V 4 bases and J 0 bases; bases outside gene matches: 7. CDR3 length: 18 amino acids. The CDR3 DNA reads as TGTGCCAGTAGTAAGAACAGGGGGCAGAGCTCCTATAATTCACCCCTCCACTTT. Its translation: CASSKNRGQSSYNSPLHF.

This rearrangement joins TRBV4-3 to TRBJ2-1; TRBD2 is a possible D gene (5 bases). V lost 0 bases and J lost 6, with 12 bases in between. The germline gives CDR1 LGHNA, CDR2 YSLEER. The CDR3 consists of 15 residues. CDR3 amino acids: CASSQEGLAVNEQFF. Here the CDR3 DNA reads TGCGCCAGCAGCCAAGAGGGCCTAGCTGTCAATGAGCAGTTCTTC.

This clone has only a few counts. The gene calls are TRBV28 and TRBJ1-1, with unresolved D. The V gene's germline CDR1 is MDHEN and CDR2 SYDVKM. This CDR3 contains 11 residues. V lost 7 bases and J 5 bases, leaving 8 bases between the germline ends. The chain's CDR3 is CASTTTTEAFF. CDR3 nucleotides: TGTGCCAGCACCACGACTACTGAAGCTTTCTTT.

The V and J genes are TRBV18 and TRBJ1-6, with a possible D match to TRBD1 (6 bases). The CDR3 spans 18 residues. The V gene lost 3 bases and the J gene lost 1 base, with 16 bases spanning the gap. Germline V gives CDR1 KGHSH, CDR2 LQKENI. The CDR3 spells CASSPKQGSPSYNSPLHF. CDR3 coding DNA: TGTGCCAGCTCACCGAAACAGGGTTCTCCGTCCTATAATTCACCCCTCCACTTT.

The chain recombines TRBV19 with TRBJ1-3; 7 bases line up with TRBD1. The V segment lost 3 bases and the J segment 2 bases; nucleotides outside the gene matches: 4. Looked up from germline, CDR1 is LNHDA and CDR2 is SQIVND (reference sequence). The CDR3 is made up of 15 amino acids. CDR3 protein: CASSIHRGPGNTIYF. CDR3 DNA: TGTGCCAGTAGTATTCACAGGGGCCCTGGAAACACCATATATTTT.

The rearrangement uses TRBV11-2 and TRBJ1-3, with D maybe TRBD1 (5 bases). Trimming stripped 2 bases from V and 2 bases from J, with 16 bases between. The CDR3 length is 17 residues. Germline CDR1 and CDR2: SGHAT and FQNNGV. CDR3 loop: CASSLWGRTGAGNTIYF. CDR3 in DNA: TGTGCCAGCAGCTTATGGGGCAGAACTGGGGCTGGAAACACCATATATTTT.

This clone was detected only once. The CDR3 is CATSRGYNYGYTF. The CDR3 bases are TGTGCTACCTCCAGGGGATATAACTATGGCTACACCTTC. The chain is built from TRBV7-2 and TRBJ1-2; possible D gene TRBD1, 6 bases. Per the germline V gene, CDR1 is SGHTA and CDR2 is FQGNSA. This CDR3 is built from 13 residues.

The chain is built from TRBV30 and TRBJ1-2; D unclear. Deletions cut 2 bases from V and 7 bases from J, with 17 bases between. Germline CDR1 GTSNPN, CDR2 SVGIG (reference sequence). CDR3 length: 14 residues. Written as DNA, the CDR3 is TGTGCCTGGAGTCCCATCCTCATGGCGGGTGGCTACACCTTC. This translates into CAWSPILMAGGYTF.

The chain combines TRBV4-1 with TRBJ2-6; 11 bases agree with TRBD1. CDR3 length: 18 residues. Looked up from germline, CDR1 is MGHRA and CDR2 is YSYEKL. The V and J ends lost 0 bases and 4 bases, in that order; junction bases with no gene match: 5. The CDR3 DNA follows: TGCGCCAGCAGCCAAGAGGGTGGACAGGGGGCCGGGGCCAACGTCCTGACTTTC. This gives the protein CASSQEGGQGAGANVLTF.

The chain employs TRBV30 and TRBJ2-3, with D tentatively TRBD1 (5 bases). This CDR3 is built from 14 residues. V lost 4 bases and J 0 bases, leaving 11 bases between the germline ends. CDR1 and CDR2 from the germline V gene are GTSNPN and SVGIG (reference sequence). The CDR3 reads CAWNAGLSTDTQYF. CDR3 nucleotides: TGTGCCTGGAATGCAGGGTTGAGCACAGATACGCAGTATTTT.